A selection of T cell receptor beta chains follows, all from one sample in a study of T-cell memory formation after mild COVID-19. TCRdb fed the 5' RACE reads into MiXCR, producing one record per CDR3 protein. The sample comprises 200,000 to 250,000 distinct CDR3 sequences, 9.5% to 10% of which are singletons, and approximately 3.3% rests with the top ten. Sample: PBMCs or a T cell subset sorted from them (not recorded which). These TCRs come from a young man who had mild COVID-19 (a few samples of this study predate the infection). Cell type and time point are not known. CDR3s include the opening cysteine and the closing phenylalanine or tryptophan. The D gene is left open where the match is weak. Size is omitted from some rows. Given values are once, few, many or a class for expanded clones.

J	D	V	size	CDR3	DNA
TRBJ1-2	-	TRBV7-2	few	CASSSGAGDGYTF	TGTGCCAGCAGCTCAGGGGCCGGGGACGGCTACACCTTC
TRBJ1-2	-	TRBV19	-	CASRLVSGLGYTF	TGTGCCAGTAGATTGGTGTCGGGGCTTGGCTACACCTTC
TRBJ1-2	TRBD1	TRBV3-1	few	CASSQEDRGRGYTF	TGTGCCAGCAGCCAAGAGGACAGGGGGCGAGGCTACACCTTC
TRBJ1-3	-	TRBV9	-	CASSVYGSGNTIYF	TGTGCCAGCAGCGTTTATGGCTCTGGAAACACCATATATTTT
TRBJ2-1	-	TRBV5-1	few	CASSGGSSYNEQFF	TGCGCCAGCAGCGGGGGGAGCTCCTACAATGAGCAGTTCTTC
TRBJ2-3	-	TRBV29-1	few	CSVVGGVSTDTQYF	TGCAGCGTTGTAGGAGGGGTTAGCACAGATACGCAGTATTTT
TRBJ1-4	-	TRBV5-1	many	CASSLVGPPLAELFF	TGCGCCAGCAGCTTGGTCGGCCCGCCGTTAGCGGAACTGTTTTTT
TRBJ1-2	-	TRBV25-1	few	CASSEFNGYTF	TGTGCCAGCAGTGAATTTAATGGCTACACCTTC
TRBJ2-2	-	TRBV20-1	few	CSARGPLGGTTGELFF	TGCAGTGCTAGAGGCCCCCTTGGGGGCACCACCGGGGAGCTGTTTTTT
TRBJ1-6	TRBD1	TRBV25-1	few	CASKGQGDSYNSPLHF	TGTGCCAGCAAGGGACAGGGGGATTCCTATAATTCACCCCTCCACTTT
TRBJ2-3	-	TRBV6-5	-	CASSFAKGTDTQYF	TGTGCCAGCAGTTTCGCTAAGGGGACAGATACGCAGTATTTT
TRBJ1-2	-	TRBV5-1	-	CASSRQPEGWSYGYTF	TGCGCCAGCAGCCGCCAACCCGAGGGCTGGAGCTATGGCTACACCTTC
TRBJ1-2	-	TRBV7-2	-	CASSINREGYGYTF	TGTGCCAGCAGCATCAACAGGGAAGGCTATGGCTACACCTTC
TRBJ2-3	-	TRBV6-5	many	CASSYSFLDTDTQYF	TGTGCCAGCAGTTACTCGTTCTTAGACACAGATACGCAGTATTTT
TRBJ2-7	TRBD2	TRBV6-6	few	CASLKPGGAYEQYF	TGTGCCAGCCTTAAGCCCGGGGGGGCTTACGAGCAGTACTTC
TRBJ2-3	-	TRBV29-1	few	CSVEWAGSPDTQYF	TGCAGCGTTGAGTGGGCAGGGAGCCCAGATACGCAGTATTTT
TRBJ2-3	-	TRBV6-5	many	CASSRTLPGFTDTQYF	TGTGCCAGCAGTCGCACCCTCCCAGGCTTCACAGATACGCAGTATTTT
TRBJ2-5	-	TRBV28	few	CASRVGRETQYF	TGTGCCAGCAGAGTAGGGAGAGAGACCCAGTACTTC
TRBJ2-5	TRBD2	TRBV7-6	-	CASSQSGGTGETQYF	TGTGCCAGCAGCCAGAGCGGGGGGACGGGAGAGACCCAGTACTTC
TRBJ1-2	TRBD1	TRBV18	many	CASSPEGQGGNYGYTF	TGTGCCAGCTCACCGGAGGGACAGGGGGGGAACTATGGCTACACCTTC
TRBJ2-3	TRBD1	TRBV4-1	-	CASSQDDRATDTQYF	TGCGCCAGCAGCCAAGACGACAGGGCCACAGATACGCAGTATTTT
TRBJ2-3	-	TRBV5-1	few	CASSGEGWAQYF	TGCGCCAGCAGCGGGGAAGGGTGGGCGCAGTATTTT
TRBJ2-3	-	TRBV6-4	few	CASSEVGGRGTDTQYF	TGTGCCAGCAGTGAGGTGGGGGGACGGGGCACAGATACGCAGTATTTT
TRBJ2-7	-	TRBV12-3/TRBV12-4	many	CASNGGFGEQYF	TGTGCCAGCAACGGCGGGTTCGGCGAGCAGTACTTC
TRBJ2-4	-	TRBV18	-	CASSPPGPQVAKNIQYF	TGTGCCAGCTCACCACCGGGCCCACAAGTAGCCAAAAACATTCAGTACTTC
TRBJ2-7	-	TRBV20-1	few	CSATASAFSEQYF	TGCAGTGCTACCGCTTCCGCCTTCTCCGAGCAGTACTTC
TRBJ1-2	TRBD1	TRBV11-2	few	CASGGRTGAFGYTF	TGTGCCAGCGGTGGGAGGACAGGGGCTTTTGGCTACACCTTC
TRBJ1-3	-	TRBV6-1	few	CASKGSGNTIYF	TGTGCCAGCAAGGGCTCTGGAAACACCATATATTTT
TRBJ2-5	TRBD1	TRBV5-1	many	CASSGGQGALETQYF	TGCGCCAGCAGCGGCGGACAGGGGGCATTAGAGACCCAGTACTTC
TRBJ2-2	TRBD1	TRBV20-1	many	CSARDAGTGPTGELFF	TGCAGTGCTAGAGATGCCGGGACAGGGCCCACCGGGGAGCTGTTTTTT
TRBJ1-2	-	TRBV6-5	few	CASSYSSVGARDGYTF	TGTGCCAGCAGTTACTCGAGTGTAGGGGCCAGGGATGGCTACACCTTC
TRBJ2-3	TRBD2	TRBV5-1	many	CASSRLAGGAPSGTDTQYF	TGCGCCAGCAGCCGACTAGCGGGGGGGGCGCCCAGTGGAACAGATACGCAGTATTTT
TRBJ2-2	TRBD2	TRBV10-3	once	CAISAFGTSGTANTGELFF	TGTGCCATCAGTGCGTTCGGGACTAGCGGGACCGCGAACACCGGGGAGCTGTTTTTT